The rows below give T cell receptor beta chains drawn from one sample of a study of T cells in Graves' hyperthyroidism and ophthalmopathy. Each CDR3 protein gets one entry after TCRdb re-called the multiplex PCR reads with MiXCR. The table records 700,000 to 950,000 distinct CDR3 sequences, about a third of them present only once. Sequenced material: blood. The source of these receptors is a middle-aged woman with Graves' hyperthyroidism. CDR3s leave out the opening cysteine and the closing phenylalanine or tryptophan. A row's size may be missing; if present it is once, few, many or a size class.

clone_size | v_call | cdr3_aa
many | TRBV7-9 | ASSLALDSQETQY
few | TRBV30 | AWSVQLTSKGTGNTIY
once | TRBV2 | ASSEEGELNTEAF
NA | TRBV9 | ASSVGQGVGYGYT
NA | TRBV9 | ASSDPQVTDTQY
many | TRBV19 | ASSPANEKLF
few | TRBV14 | ASSQGAGFGEKLF
NA | TRBV9 | ASSARGTRAETQY
many | TRBV19 | ASRDAEGSYEQY
NA | TRBV9 | ASGRGRMEAGELF
many | TRBV20-1 | SAKGNYGYT
many | TRBV20-1 | SALPLAGGEPYEQY
many | TRBV9 | ASSPPVSTNEKLF
NA | TRBV25-1 | ASSNPRGLYGYT
NA | TRBV28 | ASSFWGASEQY
NA | TRBV12-3/TRBV12-4 | ASRPLPPGYGYT
many | TRBV9 | ASSARGSGSEEQY
few | TRBV7-9 | ASSQGVGQAYEQY
NA | TRBV7-2 | ASRRTGTYSPLH
few | TRBV6-1 | ASSEEAGEETEAF
many | TRBV15 | ATSLGRGVYGYT
NA | TRBV18 | ASSRDNNSPLH
few | TRBV7-2 | ASSQGLAGTGELF
NA | TRBV19 | ASSLTGTSGSSTAGELF
many | TRBV9 | ASSGQGWNSPLH
many | TRBV7-6 | ASSRGLGTAGELF
NA | TRBV12-3/TRBV12-4 | ASGSGTGTSGNTEAF
NA | TRBV9 | ASSVEISVTANYGYT
many | TRBV4-3 | ASSPDSKDGYT
few | TRBV27 | ASRDTSRETQY
once | TRBV6-2/TRBV6-3 | ASSSSSREGSGELF
NA | TRBV28 | ASSSGVRAGHSYEQY
many | TRBV12-3/TRBV12-4 | ASSSKWHSNQPQH
NA | TRBV10-1 | ASSGQLTNTGELF
NA | TRBV10-3 | AISRDLNTEAF
NA | TRBV10-2 | ASSRNRGRGAF
NA | TRBV20-1 | SARALRGLNTEAF
NA | TRBV28 | ASTRGMGGYT
NA | TRBV11-2 | ASSSPNRDRGRSYGYT
many | TRBV7-9 | ASSFQGRNTEAF
few | TRBV12-3/TRBV12-4 | ASSIYTGNYGYT
many | TRBV7-3 | ASSPGGGVQETQY
NA | TRBV15 | ATSRPQGLSGNTIY
NA | TRBV24-1 | ATSDLSRGGLYTQY
NA | TRBV29-1 | SAGASVPRAQY
few | TRBV24-1 | ATRPVICFQSSGPDEKLF
few | TRBV12-5 | ASGFGPPSDSPLH
NA | TRBV2 | AAQPSATETQY
NA | TRBV27 | AIREGGRHGYT
NA | TRBV20-1 | SARTTTGPSTDTQY
NA | TRBV25-1 | ASSPSRGNEQY
NA | TRBV2 | ASWDREAGANVLTFGAGTGELF
many | TRBV20-1 | SARAGRAEAF